These 4 T cell receptor beta chains originate from one sample sequenced in a study of long-term antiretroviral therapy in people with HIV. The assay, immunoSEQ v3.0, was run at survey level. Data came from immunoSEQ multiplex PCR; TCRdb stores just in-frame clones and leaves some out. This sample has tens of thousands of clones, with around 82% found just once. Specimen: unsorted PBMCs, collected 0.5 years after starting antiretroviral therapy. The receptors derive from a middle-aged woman with HIV.

The chain combines TRBV6-1 with TRBJ1-1; D is unresolved. The germline V gene encodes CDR1 MNHNS and CDR2 SASEGT. Trimming left V 1 base short and J 0 bases short, with 12 bases between. The CDR3 extends over 16 amino acids. The CDR3 reads CASSEGVLPLNTEAFF. The DNA for the CDR3 is TGTGCCAGCAGTGAAGGGGTCCTCCCCCTGAACACTGAAGCTTTCTTT.

As to this clone: This CDR3 is also generated by other DNA sequences in the sample. This chain uses TRBV2 with TRBJ2-7; D gene uncertain. CDR1 and CDR2 (germline): SNHLY, FYNNEI. The V gene lost 5 bases and the J gene lost 3 bases, with 5 bases spanning the gap. The CDR3 length is 11 residues. In DNA form, the CDR3 reads TGTGCCAGCAGTCAAAGCTACGAGCAGTACTTC. Amino acids: CASSQSYEQYF.

The rearrangement links TRBV7-6 to TRBJ2-1; TRBD2 is a possible D gene (5 bases). The CDR3 consists of 13 residues. Trimming pared 6 bases from V and 4 bases from J, leaving 10 bases between. Germline assignment: CDR1 SGHVS and CDR2 FNYEAQ. As DNA, the CDR3 is TGTGCCAGCAGTTCCGGGATGTACAATGAGCAGTTCTTC. Protein sequence: CASSSGMYNEQFF.

This chain uses TRBV18 with TRBJ1-3, with TRBD1 matching 7 bases. The CDR3 extends over 15 amino acids. CDR1 is KGHSH, CDR2 LQKENI, per germline. The V segment lost 6 bases and the J segment 0 bases; nucleotides outside the gene matches: 5. CDR3 sequence (DNA): TGTGCCAGCTCCCCTGGACAGGACTCTGGAAACACCATATATTTT. Translation: CASSPGQDSGNTIYF.